The 15 T cell receptor beta chains presented below share a single source sample, sequenced in a study of T cells after yellow fever vaccination. TCRdb recomputed calls from the 5' RACE reads with MiXCR, one row per CDR3 protein. The table lists some 550,000 distinct CDR3 sequences, 19% of them singletons. The sequencing used PBMCs, collected 15 days after the yellow fever booster vaccination. These receptors all stem from a young man who received the YFV17D yellow fever vaccine.

This clonotype has more than one count but fewer than ten. CDR3 sequence reads: CSARFGESGNIQYF. The CDR3, as DNA: TGCAGTGCTAGATTTGGGGAGTCAGGGAACATTCAGTACTTC. The rearrangement links TRBV20-1 to TRBJ2-4; either TRBD1 or TRBD2 may supply D (5 bases each). CDR1 DFQATT and CDR2 SNEGSKA come from the germline V gene (reference sequence). V gave up 2 bases and J gave up 7 bases, with 15 bases separating them. The CDR3 has 14 residues.

CDR3 DNA: TGTGCCAGCAGTCATCAAGCGGAGAGCACAGATACGCAGTATTTT. Translating gives CASSHQAESTDTQYF. The rearrangement uses TRBV7-2 and TRBJ2-3; the D gene is possibly TRBD2 (5 bases). The CDR3 loop spans 15 amino acids. Trimming took 6 bases from V and 0 from J, leaving 13 bases between them. CDR1 and CDR2 from the germline V gene are SGHTA and FQGNSA.

The chain has TRBV20-1 and TRBJ2-3, with 16 positions matching TRBD2. V gave up 6 bases and J gave up 10 bases; unmatched junction bases: 16. CDR3 length equals 17 residues. Germline CDR1 is DFQATT and CDR2 is SNEGSKA (reference sequence). The CDR3 nucleotides are TGCAGTGCCAGGAGGCCGGGACTAGCGGGAGGGGGGTATTCGCAGTATTTT. It yields the protein CSARRPGLAGGGYSQYF.

J is TRBJ1-1 and V is TRBV4-3, with D possibly TRBD1 on 5 matching bases. The CDR3 has 14 amino acids. CDR1 and CDR2 (germline): LGHNA, YSLEER. V was clipped by 3 bases and J by 3 bases, with 11 bases between them. Here the CDR3 DNA reads TGCGCCAGCAGCCACGGGGACGGCGACACTGAAGCTTTCTTT. Protein sequence: CASSHGDGDTEAFF.

This clonotype was seen more than once but under ten times. The V gene is TRBV9, the J gene TRBJ2-3, with D unclear. V gave up 0 bases and J gave up 2 bases, with 10 bases separating them. The CDR3 covers 15 residues. CDR1 is SGDLS and CDR2 is YYNGEE in the germline V gene. The CDR3 loop is CASSVAPSHTDTQYF. The DNA of the CDR3 is TGTGCCAGCAGCGTAGCCCCCTCCCACACAGATACGCAGTATTTT.

The CDR3 spells CASSQRERGADTQYF. DNA for the CDR3: TGTGCCAGCAGCCAGCGGGAGAGGGGGGCAGATACGCAGTATTTT. The chain is built from TRBV7-6 and TRBJ2-3; the match to TRBD2 covers 8 bases. Germline V CDR1 and CDR2: SGHVS, FNYEAQ. The CDR3 spans 15 residues. V dropped 5 bases and J dropped 4; count of bases not matched to a gene: 8.

The chain uses TRBV7-2 and TRBJ2-5, with D maybe TRBD1 (5 bases). V was cut by 2 bases and J by 10 bases, with 11 bases left in between. There are 12 residues in the CDR3. Looked up from germline, CDR1 is SGHTA and CDR2 is FQGNSA. CDR3 in amino acids: CASSLRGGLQYF. CDR3 DNA sequence: TGTGCCAGCAGCTTAAGGGGTGGTCTCCAGTACTTC. The whole variable domain, remainder taken from reference TRBV7-2 and TRBJ2-5, is GAGVSQSPSNKVTEKGKDVELRCDPISGHTALYWYRQSLGQGLEFLIYFQGNSAPDKSGLPSDRFSAERTGGSVSTLTIQRTQQEDSAVYLCASSLRGGLQYFGPGTRLLVL.

This clonotype has just a few counts. The rearrangement joins TRBV19 to TRBJ2-3; TRBD1 is a possible D gene (6 bases). V dropped 7 bases and J dropped 3 bases, with 11 bases sitting between them. The CDR3 length is 13 residues. Germline V lookup: CDR1 LNHDA, CDR2 SQIVND (reference sequence). CDR3 sequence (DNA): TGTGCCAGTATAGCTCAGGGGACAGATACGCAGTATTTT. The encoded protein is CASIAQGTDTQYF.

This clonotype was counted a few times. This chain joins TRBV27 and TRBJ1-1; D gene uncertain. CDR1 MNHEY and CDR2 SMNVEV come from the germline V gene (reference sequence). Trimming removed 11 bases at V and 3 bases at J, with 10 bases between. The CDR3 loop spans 11 amino acids. The chain's CDR3 is CADMADTEAFF. The DNA for the CDR3 is TGTGCCGATATGGCCGACACTGAAGCTTTCTTT.

This clonotype came up a few times. The V call is TRBV21-1, the J call TRBJ2-2. TRBV21-1 is an annotated pseudogene. This CDR3 has 13 amino acids. The CDR3 nucleotides read TGTGCCAGCAGCAATACTGTCACCGGGGAGCTGTTTTTT. As protein: CASSNTVTGELFF.

This clonotype was counted a few times. The rearrangement uses TRBV20-1 and TRBJ1-4; 8 positions match TRBD1. The CDR3 totals 12 residues. CDR1 and CDR2 from the germline V gene are DFQATT and SNEGSKA (reference sequence). V lost 5 bases and J lost 8; bases outside the gene matches: 4. The DNA of the CDR3 is TGCAGTGCTTGGGACAGGCCCGAAAAACTGTTTTTT. It encodes CSAWDRPEKLFF.

This clonotype was counted a few times. The V call is TRBV30, the J call TRBJ2-5; 8 nucleotides align to TRBD1. The CDR3 sequence is 14 residues long. V was pared by 4 bases and J by 7 bases, with 11 bases of the junction left unmatched. The germline V gene encodes CDR1 GTSNPN and CDR2 SVGIG (reference sequence). In nucleotides, the CDR3 is TGTGCCTGGAACCCCGGGACAGGAGTCCTGACCCAGTACTTC. This codes for CAWNPGTGVLTQYF.

The V and J genes are TRBV7-2 and TRBJ1-2; the D is unclear. Germline loops: CDR1 SGHTA, CDR2 FQGNSA. This CDR3 contains 13 residues. V dropped 6 bases and J dropped 4 bases, with 12 bases sitting between them. The DNA for the CDR3 is TGTGCCAGCAGAATAACAGAGCCCTATGGCTACACCTTC. Translation gives CASRITEPYGYTF.

A few counts support this clonotype. The chain carries TRBV30 and TRBJ1-1; unclear D gene. The V end lost 2 bases, the J end lost 3 bases, and 10 bases lay between the germline ends. CDR1 GTSNPN and CDR2 SVGIG come from the germline V gene (reference sequence). This CDR3 has 13 residues. CDR3 sequence (DNA): TGTGCCTGGAGTATTGGTGTGGACACTGAAGCTTTCTTT. Translated: CAWSIGVDTEAFF.

This clonotype was recorded a few times. The rearrangement joins TRBV20-1 to TRBJ2-3, with TRBD2 matching over 8 bases. Germline CDR1 DFQATT, CDR2 SNEGSKA (reference sequence). This CDR3 contains 14 residues. With 1 base clipped from V and 2 bases from J, the junction kept 2 bases outside the gene matches. CDR3 amino acids: CSARGLANTDTQYF. As DNA, the CDR3 is TGCAGTGCTAGAGGACTAGCGAACACAGATACGCAGTATTTT.